This record concerns one TCR beta chain sequence. Its target is unknown. This entry is derived from a study of PD-1 blockade in classical Hodgkin lymphoma. Notes on the study in general: Healthy donors were reported to have higher baseline TCR diversity than newly diagnosed patients. The CD4+ diversity rise by C4D1 was clearest in complete responders.

Noted time point: cycle 4 day 1 (C4D1), after less than seven weeks of nivolumab. Every patient experienced relapse after autologous stem cell transplantation, and brentuximab vedotin exposure varied. Thawed PBMCs supplied CD8+ T cells via magnetic negative selection. Method: immunoSEQ multiplex PCR; TCRdb's copy keeps in-frame clones and lacks some. The data show approximately 7,300 clones, with 75% to 80% seen just once and about 35% held by the top ten. The CDR3 contains 13 residues. Germline V gives CDR1 MNHEY, CDR2 SMNVEV (reference sequence). Trimming left V 2 bases short and J 4 bases short, with 6 bases between.

This chain joins TRBV27 and TRBJ2-1; a weak D match, TRBD1 (6 bases). Source: CD8+ T cells from blood, taken before the fourth cycle of nivolumab. The sequence was obtained from a human donor with classical Hodgkin lymphoma. As DNA, the CDR3 is TGTGCCAGCAGTTTAGGACAGTACAATGAGCAGTTCTTC. Residues: CASSLGQYNEQFF.